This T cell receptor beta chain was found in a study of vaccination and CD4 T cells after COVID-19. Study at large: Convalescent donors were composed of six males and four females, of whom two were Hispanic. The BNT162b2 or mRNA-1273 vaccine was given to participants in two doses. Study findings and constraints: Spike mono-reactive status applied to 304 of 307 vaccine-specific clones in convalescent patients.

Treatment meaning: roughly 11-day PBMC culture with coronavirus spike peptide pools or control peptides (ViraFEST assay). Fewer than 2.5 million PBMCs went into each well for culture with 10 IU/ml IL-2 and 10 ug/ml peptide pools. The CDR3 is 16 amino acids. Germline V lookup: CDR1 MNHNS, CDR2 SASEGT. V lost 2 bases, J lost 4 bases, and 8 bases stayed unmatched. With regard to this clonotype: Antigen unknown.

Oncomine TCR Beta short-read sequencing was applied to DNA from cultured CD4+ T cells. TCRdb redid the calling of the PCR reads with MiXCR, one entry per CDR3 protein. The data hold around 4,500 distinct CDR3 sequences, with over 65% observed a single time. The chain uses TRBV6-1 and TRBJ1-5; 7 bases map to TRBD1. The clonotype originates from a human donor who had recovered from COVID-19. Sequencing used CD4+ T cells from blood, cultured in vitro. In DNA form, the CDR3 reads TGTGCCAGCAGTGAAATACCGGGACAGACTAATCAGCCCCAGCATTTT. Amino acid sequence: CASSEIPGQTNQPQHF.